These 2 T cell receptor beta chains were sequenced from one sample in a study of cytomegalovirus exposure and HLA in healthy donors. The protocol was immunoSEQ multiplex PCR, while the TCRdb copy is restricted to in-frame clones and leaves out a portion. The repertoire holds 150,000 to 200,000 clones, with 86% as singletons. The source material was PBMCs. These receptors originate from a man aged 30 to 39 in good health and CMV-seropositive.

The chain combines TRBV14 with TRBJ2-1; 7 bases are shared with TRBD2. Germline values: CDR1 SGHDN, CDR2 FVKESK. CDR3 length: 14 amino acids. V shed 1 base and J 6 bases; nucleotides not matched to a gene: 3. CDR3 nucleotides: TGTGCCAGCAGCCAAGTCCGACTAGCCAATGAGCAGTTCTTC. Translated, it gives CASSQVRLANEQFF.

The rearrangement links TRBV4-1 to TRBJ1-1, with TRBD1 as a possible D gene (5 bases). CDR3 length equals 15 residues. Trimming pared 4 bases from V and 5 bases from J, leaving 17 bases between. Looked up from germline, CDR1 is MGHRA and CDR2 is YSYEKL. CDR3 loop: CASSPTNMGGTEAFF. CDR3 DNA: TGCGCCAGCAGCCCAACTAACATGGGGGGGACTGAAGCTTTCTTT.